This is a list of T cell receptor beta chains from one sample in a study of T cell responses to AZD1222 COVID-19 vaccine. The repertoire was sequenced with immunoSEQ multiplex PCR; TCRdb's copy has only in-frame clones and lacks some. This repertoire shows about 34,000 clones, about four fifths found once; its top ten account for roughly 4%. The sample was peripheral blood, taken 28 days after the second AZD1222 dose. The receptors originated from an adult who received the AZD1222 COVID-19 vaccine. CDR3s include the opening cysteine and the closing phenylalanine or tryptophan. D genes are given only for firm matches. Size values are once, few and many counts, or a class for expanded clones, and some rows have none.

j_gene,abundance,d_gene,v_gene,CDR3aa,CDR3nt
TRBJ1-1,.,.,TRBV19,CASSSDSNYEAFF,TGTGCCAGTAGTTCGGACAGCAATTATGAAGCTTTCTTT
TRBJ1-2,.,.,TRBV18,CASSPNAGEEGYTF,TGTGCCAGCTCACCGAATGCTGGGGAGGAGGGCTACACCTTC
TRBJ2-3,.,.,TRBV7-3,CASSLSSIKDTQYF,TGTGCCAGCAGCTTAAGTTCAATTAAAGATACGCAGTATTTT
TRBJ2-1,.,.,TRBV6-2/TRBV6-3,CASSWGIFGEQFF,TGTGCCAGCAGTTGGGGCATCTTCGGTGAGCAGTTCTTC
TRBJ2-3,.,TRBD2,TRBV6-5,CASSYGAGGTDTQYF,TGTGCCAGCAGTTACGGAGCGGGAGGAACAGATACGCAGTATTTT
TRBJ1-2,.,.,TRBV10-3,CAIRLAITGIGIDGYTF,TGTGCCATCAGACTCGCGATCACAGGGATAGGGATAGATGGCTACACCTTC
TRBJ2-6,.,.,TRBV19,CASSIGQNSGANVLTF,TGTGCCAGTAGTATAGGACAAAACTCTGGGGCCAACGTCCTGACTTTC
TRBJ1-6,.,.,TRBV4-3,CASSQLVGDNGSPLHF,TGCGCCAGCAGCCAATTGGTTGGGGACAACGGTTCACCCCTCCACTTT
TRBJ2-5,.,.,TRBV7-3,CASSLLTCPRLQETQYF,TGTGCCAGCAGCCTTCTGACTTGCCCTCGACTACAAGAGACCCAGTACTTC
TRBJ2-3,large,.,TRBV19,CASSARRGSTDTQYF,TGTGCCAGTAGTGCCCGAAGGGGTAGCACAGATACGCAGTATTTT
TRBJ1-1,.,TRBD1,TRBV4-1,CASSRPTGVTEAFF,TGCGCCAGCAGCCGACCAACAGGGGTCACTGAAGCTTTCTTT
TRBJ2-3,.,TRBD2,TRBV7-9,CASETSGNIRDTQYF,TGTGCCAGCGAGACTAGCGGCAATATTAGGGATACGCAGTATTTT
TRBJ2-1,few,.,TRBV11-2,CASSTHLGNEQFF,TGTGCCAGCAGCACCCATTTGGGCAATGAGCAGTTCTTC
TRBJ2-3,.,TRBD2,TRBV6-5,CASSYTSGGTDTQYF,TGTGCCAGCAGTTATACTAGCGGGGGCACAGATACGCAGTATTTT
TRBJ2-3,.,.,TRBV9,CASSVEAGRNTDTQYF,TGTGCCAGCAGCGTAGAGGCGGGAAGGAACACAGATACGCAGTATTTT
TRBJ2-1,.,.,TRBV7-6,CASSLLGVKYNEQFF,TGTGCCAGCAGCTTACTAGGGGTGAAATACAATGAGCAGTTCTTC
TRBJ1-2,.,TRBD1,TRBV7-3,CASSLGTGAGYGYTF,TGTGCCAGCAGCCTGGGGACAGGGGCTGGCTATGGCTACACCTTC
TRBJ1-1,few,.,TRBV19,CASSIFRGGAEAFF,TGTGCCAGTAGTATCTTCAGGGGAGGCGCTGAAGCTTTCTTT
TRBJ1-1,.,TRBD1,TRBV28,CASSEQGAGGTEAFF,TGTGCCAGCAGTGAACAGGGGGCAGGTGGCACTGAAGCTTTCTTT
TRBJ1-4,.,.,TRBV2,CASRKTRATNEKLFF,TGTGCCAGCAGGAAGACCAGGGCAACTAATGAAAAACTGTTTTTT
TRBJ2-5,.,.,TRBV5-1,CASSASSRIQETQYF,TGCGCCAGCAGCGCCTCCTCGCGAATCCAAGAGACCCAGTACTTC
TRBJ1-1,.,TRBD1,TRBV6-6,CASTTGGITEAFF,TGTGCCAGCACCACAGGGGGAATAACTGAAGCTTTCTTT
TRBJ1-6,.,TRBD1,TRBV18,CASSPPGQNNSPLHF,TGTGCCAGCTCACCACCGGGACAGAATAATTCACCCCTCCACTTT
TRBJ2-5,.,.,TRBV19,CASSIRRGAETQYF,TGTGCCAGTAGTATTAGGAGGGGGGCCGAGACCCAGTACTTC